This T cell receptor (beta chain) was documented in a study of a mutant IDH1 vaccine in newly diagnosed glioma. Trimming shortened V by 4 bases and J by 5 bases, and 15 bases separated the two germline ends. The CDR3 consists of 14 residues. Germline CDR1 MNHNY, CDR2 SVGAGI (reference sequence). Assay used: immunoSEQ multiplex PCR; TCRdb lists only in-frame clones, some missing. The profile shows roughly 25,000 clones, around 93% of them singletons. As for time point: baseline, week 1 (first vaccination visit). Specified treatment: pre-vaccination baseline after standard-of-care therapy. This sequence originates from a man aged 40-49 years with glioma. The chain links TRBV6-6 to TRBJ2-7, with D hard to call. The sequences come from PBMCs, collected from a glioma patient treated with radiotherapy, temozolomide or both. The CDR3 here is CASSWVGIGDEQYF. The CDR3 DNA follows: TGTGCCAGCAGTTGGGTGGGCATTGGGGACGAGCAGTACTTC.